This T cell receptor beta chain was identified during a study of regulatory T cells in long-lasting Graves disease. The time point: newly diagnosed GD, antithyroid drugs for less than 3 months. PBMC RNA served as the TCR library source. In Xi'an, China, an endocrinology department was the source of patients. For TCR beta, libraries came from iRepertoire HTBI primers and Arm-PCR of CDR3 regions. TCRdb itself ran the multiplex PCR reads through MiXCR, one entry per CDR3 protein. Of hundreds of thousands of distinct CDR3 sequences listed, around 17% are singletons. This clonotype was recorded once. In addition, the sample was reused for a study of T cells in Graves' hyperthyroidism and ophthalmopathy. That paper notes: Hyperthyroidism patients were newly diagnosed, had disease duration under 2 months, and were aged 18 to 65 years. Prediction of ophthalmopathy progression came a median approximately 6.5 months pre-onset.

The sample in question was peripheral blood mononuclear cells (PBMCs), obtained at new diagnosis, from a patient treated with antithyroid drugs. The origin of this receptor is a middle-aged man with Graves disease.

The CDR3 sequence: CATSFRVGGRETQYF. CDR3 coding DNA: TGTGCCACCAGCTTTCGTGTAGGTGGGCGAGAGACCCAGTACTTC. The rearrangement uses TRBV15 and TRBJ2-5; D ambiguous. The germline V gene has CDR1 LNHNV and CDR2 YYDKDF (reference sequence). V was trimmed by 5 bases and J by 4 bases, leaving 17 bases between them. This CDR3 has 15 residues.